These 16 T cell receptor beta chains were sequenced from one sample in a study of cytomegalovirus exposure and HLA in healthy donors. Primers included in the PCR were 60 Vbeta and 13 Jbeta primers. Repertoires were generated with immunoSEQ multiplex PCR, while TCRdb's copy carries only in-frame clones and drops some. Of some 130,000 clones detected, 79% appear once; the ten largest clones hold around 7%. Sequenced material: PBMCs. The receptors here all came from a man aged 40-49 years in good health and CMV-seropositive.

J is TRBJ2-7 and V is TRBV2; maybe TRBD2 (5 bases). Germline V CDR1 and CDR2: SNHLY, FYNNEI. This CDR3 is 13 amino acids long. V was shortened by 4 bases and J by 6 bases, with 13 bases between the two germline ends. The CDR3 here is CASSGQEVGEQYF. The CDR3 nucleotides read TGTGCCAGCAGTGGGCAGGAGGTGGGCGAGCAGTACTTC.

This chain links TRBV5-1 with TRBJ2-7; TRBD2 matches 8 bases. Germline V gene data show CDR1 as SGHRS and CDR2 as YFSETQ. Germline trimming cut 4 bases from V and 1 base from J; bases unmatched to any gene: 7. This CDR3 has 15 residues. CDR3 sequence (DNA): TGCGCCAGCAGCCTCAGCGGGAGCACTTCCTACGAGCAGTACTTC. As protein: CASSLSGSTSYEQYF.

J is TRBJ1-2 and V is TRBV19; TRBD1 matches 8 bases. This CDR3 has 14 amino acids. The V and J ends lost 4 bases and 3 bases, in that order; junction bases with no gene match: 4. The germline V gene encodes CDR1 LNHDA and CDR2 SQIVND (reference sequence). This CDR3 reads CASSRTGRDYGYTF. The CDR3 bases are TGTGCCAGTAGTAGGACAGGGAGAGACTATGGCTACACCTTC.

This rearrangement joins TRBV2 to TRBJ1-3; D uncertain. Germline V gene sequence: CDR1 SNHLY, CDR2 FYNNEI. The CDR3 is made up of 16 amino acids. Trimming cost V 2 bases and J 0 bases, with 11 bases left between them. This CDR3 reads CASSEIPNISGNTIYF. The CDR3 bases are TGTGCCAGCAGTGAAATTCCCAACATCTCTGGAAACACCATATATTTT.

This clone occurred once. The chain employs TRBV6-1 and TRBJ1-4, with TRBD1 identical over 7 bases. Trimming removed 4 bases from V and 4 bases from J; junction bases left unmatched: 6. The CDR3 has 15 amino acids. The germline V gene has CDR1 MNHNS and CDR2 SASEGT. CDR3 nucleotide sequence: TGTGCCAGCAGTGTTGTTAGACAGGGTAATGAAAAACTGTTTTTT. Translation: CASSVVRQGNEKLFF.

This CDR3 is CASSESKGGGADTQYF. Written as DNA, the CDR3 is TGTGCCAGCAGTGAATCGAAGGGAGGCGGAGCAGATACGCAGTATTTT. The V gene is TRBV6-1, the J gene TRBJ2-3, with D perhaps TRBD2 (6 bases). From germline, CDR1 is MNHNS and CDR2 SASEGT. V was cut by 2 bases and J by 4 bases, with 16 bases left in between. The CDR3 has 16 residues.

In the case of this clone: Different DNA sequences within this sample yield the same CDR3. The CDR3: CASSEGLAGDEDTQYF. CDR3 sequence (DNA): TGCGCCAGCAGTGAGGGACTAGCGGGAGATGAAGATACGCAGTATTTT. V and J are TRBV10-1 and TRBJ2-3, with TRBD2 matching 13 bases. Per germline, CDR1 WNHNN and CDR2 SYGVQD (reference sequence). CDR3 length: 16 residues. V shed 2 bases, J shed 5 bases, and the junction held 4 bases outside the gene matches.

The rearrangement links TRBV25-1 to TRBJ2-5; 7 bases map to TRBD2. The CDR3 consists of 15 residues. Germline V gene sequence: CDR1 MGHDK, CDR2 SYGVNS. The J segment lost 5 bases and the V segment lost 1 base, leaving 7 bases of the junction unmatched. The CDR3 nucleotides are TGTGCCAGCAGTGAATGGGGCGGGAGCGGGGAGACCCAGTACTTC. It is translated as CASSEWGGSGETQYF.

The DNA of the CDR3 is TGTGCCAGCAGCTTGCGGGGGGTCGGGAACACTGAAGCTTTCTTT. Its translation: CASSLRGVGNTEAFF. The chain carries TRBV5-6 and TRBJ1-1, with D possibly matching TRBD1 (5 bases). Trimming took off 1 base at V and 1 base at J, with 11 bases between the two ends. Looked up from germline, CDR1 is SGHDT and CDR2 is YYEEEE. The CDR3 consists of 15 residues.

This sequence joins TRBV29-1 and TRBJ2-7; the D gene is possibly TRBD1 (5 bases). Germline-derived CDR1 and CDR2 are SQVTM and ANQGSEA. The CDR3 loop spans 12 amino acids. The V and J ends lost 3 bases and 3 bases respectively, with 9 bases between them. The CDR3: CSVDIGDYEQYF. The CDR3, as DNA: TGCAGCGTTGATATAGGGGACTACGAGCAGTACTTC.

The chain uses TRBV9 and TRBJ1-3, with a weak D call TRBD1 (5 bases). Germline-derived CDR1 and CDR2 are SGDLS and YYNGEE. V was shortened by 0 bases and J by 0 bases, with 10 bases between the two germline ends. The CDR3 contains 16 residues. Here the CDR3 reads CASSVDGRVSGNTIYF. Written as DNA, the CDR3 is TGTGCCAGCAGCGTAGATGGCAGGGTCTCTGGAAACACCATATATTTT.

The CDR3 DNA follows: TGTGCCAGCAGCGCTGGACTAGCCAATGAGCAGTTCTTC. This gives the protein CASSAGLANEQFF. The V and J genes are TRBV9 and TRBJ2-1, with TRBD2 matching 8 bases. The CDR3 runs 13 residues. Trimming cost V 3 bases and J 6 bases; bases outside gene matches: 2. Per germline, CDR1 SGDLS and CDR2 YYNGEE.

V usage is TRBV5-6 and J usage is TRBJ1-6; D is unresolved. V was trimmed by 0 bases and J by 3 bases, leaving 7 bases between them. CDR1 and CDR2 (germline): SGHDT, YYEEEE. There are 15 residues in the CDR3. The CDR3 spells CASSLGQDYNSPLHF. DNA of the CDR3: TGTGCCAGCAGCTTGGGTCAGGACTATAATTCACCCCTCCACTTT.

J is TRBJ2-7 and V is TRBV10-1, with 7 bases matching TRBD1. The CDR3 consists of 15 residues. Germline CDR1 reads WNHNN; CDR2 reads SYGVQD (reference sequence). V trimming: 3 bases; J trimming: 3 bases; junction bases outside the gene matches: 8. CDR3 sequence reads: CASSDLGQNLYEQYF. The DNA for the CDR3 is TGCGCCAGCAGTGATTTGGGACAGAACCTCTACGAGCAGTACTTC.

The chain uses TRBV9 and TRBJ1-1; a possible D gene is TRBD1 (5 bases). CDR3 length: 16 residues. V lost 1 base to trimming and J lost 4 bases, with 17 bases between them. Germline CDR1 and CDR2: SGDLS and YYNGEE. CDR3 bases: TGTGCCAGCAGCGTATATACGGGGCGGGGTGGCACTGAAGCTTTCTTT. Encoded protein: CASSVYTGRGGTEAFF.

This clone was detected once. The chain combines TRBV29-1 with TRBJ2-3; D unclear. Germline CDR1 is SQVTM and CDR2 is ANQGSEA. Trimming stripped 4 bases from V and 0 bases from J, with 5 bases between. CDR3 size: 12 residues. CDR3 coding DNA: TGCAGCGTTGTTGGCAGCACAGATACGCAGTATTTT. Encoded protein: CSVVGSTDTQYF.